This TCR beta chain comes out of a study of cytomegalovirus exposure and HLA in healthy donors. The CDR3 has 14 residues. Germline V gene sequence: CDR1 SGHTA, CDR2 FQGTGA. The V gene end was trimmed by 3 bases and the J gene end by 7 bases; junction bases not matched to a gene: 5. Amplification used 60 Vbeta primers and 13 Jbeta primers. The data were produced by immunoSEQ multiplex PCR, yet TCRdb's version contains in-frame clones alone and is incomplete. The sample lists fewer than 200,000 clones, under 85% occurring once. Concerning this clone itself: Antigen: not known.

Findings of the study overall: As a later analysis showed, several of the most significant clusters appeared to be linked to common viral pathogens. Rare TCR sequences dominated, though some public TCRs recurred in many donors. The study designated about 160 TCR beta chains cytomegalovirus-associated.

The sequenced material came from PBMCs. The chain links TRBV7-3 to TRBJ2-1; 8 bases are shared with TRBD2. The source is a woman aged 18 to 35 in good health and CMV-seropositive. In DNA, the CDR3 is TGTGCCAGCAGCTTGACGGGGGGGCCAAATGAGCAGTTCTTC. Protein sequence: CASSLTGGPNEQFF. Filled out from reference TRBV7-3 and TRBJ2-1, the complete variable domain reads GAGVSQTPSNKVTEKGKYVELRCDPISGHTALYWYRQSLGQGPEFLIYFQGTGAADDSGLPNDRFFAVRPEGSVSTLKIQRTERGDSAVYLCASSLTGGPNEQFFGPGTRLTVL.